This is a list of T cell receptor beta chains from one sample in a study of cytomegalovirus exposure and HLA in healthy donors. Some clones are missing from TCRdb's copy, which holds only in-frame ones; the method was immunoSEQ multiplex PCR. The sample carries some 190,000 clones, roughly 81% recorded once. Sequenced: PBMCs. These receptors all come from a woman in her 30s in good health and CMV-seropositive. Each CDR3 is given with its conserved first and last residue. The D gene is left open where the match is weak. The size of a clone is reported for some rows only, either as once, few or many, or as a class for expanded clones.

>once|.|TRBV29-1|TRBJ2-3
CSVSGSTDTQYF
TGCAGCGTGAGCGGTAGCACAGATACGCAGTATTTT
>.|.|TRBV6-4|TRBJ1-1
CASSDRGVAFF
TGTGCCAGCAGTGATCGGGGGGTAGCTTTCTTT
>.|TRBD1|TRBV18|TRBJ1-2
CASSPQGAASANYGYTF
TGTGCCAGCTCACCACAGGGGGCGGCTTCGGCGAACTATGGCTACACCTTC
>.|.|TRBV19|TRBJ1-2
CASSPRVGFTYGYTF
TGTGCCAGTAGCCCCAGGGTAGGGTTTACCTATGGCTACACCTTC
>.|.|TRBV29-1|TRBJ2-3
CSGQVSVPDTQYF
TGCAGCGGTCAGGTCTCAGTCCCAGATACGCAGTATTTT
>.|TRBD2|TRBV9|TRBJ2-7
CASSVGMGTSGYEQYF
TGTGCCAGCAGCGTAGGGATGGGGACTAGCGGCTACGAGCAGTACTTC
>once|.|TRBV19|TRBJ1-1
CASRRSTGPFPNTEAFF
TGTGCCAGTAGGAGAAGTACAGGGCCTTTCCCGAACACTGAAGCTTTCTTT
>once|TRBD1|TRBV27|TRBJ1-1
CASSVGQVLTEAFF
TGTGCCAGCAGTGTCGGACAGGTACTCACTGAAGCTTTCTTT
>.|.|TRBV9|TRBJ2-3
CASSVGPLLGTDTQYF
TGTGCCAGCAGCGTAGGCCCCCTACTGGGCACAGATACGCAGTATTTT
>.|.|TRBV30|TRBJ1-2
CAWSVPFRANYGYTF
TGTGCCTGGAGTGTTCCCTTTCGGGCTAACTATGGCTACACCTTC
>once|TRBD2|TRBV5-1|TRBJ2-2
CASSSLAGGLDGELFF
TGCGCCAGCAGCTCCCTAGCGGGGGGGCTTGACGGGGAGCTGTTTTTT
>.|.|TRBV28|TRBJ1-3
CASTYEPGNTIYF
TGTGCCAGCACCTACGAACCTGGAAACACCATATATTTT
>.|.|TRBV12-5|TRBJ1-1
CASGVGGGTEAFF
TGTGCTAGTGGAGTTGGGGGGGGGACTGAAGCTTTCTTT
>.|.|TRBV5-1|TRBJ1-5
CASSSDGYQPQHF
TGCGCCAGCAGCTCCGACGGGTATCAGCCCCAGCATTTT
>.|TRBD1|TRBV6-6|TRBJ1-1
CASSRWTGDTEAFF
TGTGCCAGCAGCCGCTGGACAGGCGACACTGAAGCTTTCTTT
>.|.|TRBV25-1|TRBJ1-5
CASSASGVQPQHF
TGTGCCAGCAGTGCCTCAGGGGTCCAGCCCCAGCATTTT
>once|.|TRBV6-5|TRBJ1-1
CASRNRVKMNTEAFF
TGTGCCAGCAGGAACAGGGTGAAGATGAACACCGAAGCTTTCTTT
>few|TRBD2|TRBV6-1|TRBJ2-7
CASSARMVAGDPYEQYF
TGTGCCAGCAGTGCTCGTATGGTAGCGGGGGACCCCTACGAGCAGTACTTC
>.|.|TRBV30|TRBJ1-5
CAWTDRGEYSNQPQHF
TGTGCCTGGACCGACCGGGGGGAGTACAGCAATCAGCCCCAGCATTTT
>.|.|TRBV2|TRBJ2-6
CASTSTGASGANVLTF
TGTGCCAGCACTTCGACAGGCGCCTCTGGGGCCAACGTCCTGACTTTC
>.|.|TRBV6-1|TRBJ1-6
CASCDSSYNSPLHF
TGTGCCAGCTGTGACAGCTCCTATAATTCACCCCTCCACTTT
>.|.|TRBV27|TRBJ1-1
CASRGANTEAFF
TGTGCCAGCAGGGGGGCTAACACTGAAGCTTTCTTT
>.|.|TRBV6-1|TRBJ2-5
CASLLTGRYQETQYF
TGTGCCAGCCTACTGACAGGTCGGTACCAAGAGACCCAGTACTTC
>.|.|TRBV19|TRBJ2-2
CASSIVEGSGELFF
TGTGCCAGTAGTATCGTGGAGGGGTCCGGGGAGCTGTTTTTT
>.|.|TRBV4-2|TRBJ1-1
CASSQDIEVTEAFF
TGTGCCAGCAGCCAAGATATTGAGGTCACTGAAGCTTTCTTT
>.|.|TRBV27|TRBJ2-3
CASSFMRGTDTQYF
TGTGCCAGCAGTTTTATGAGAGGCACAGATACGCAGTATTTT
>.|TRBD2|TRBV7-8|TRBJ2-1
CASSLGARGSGRTWYNEQFF
TGTGCCAGCAGCTTAGGAGCTCGAGGAAGCGGGAGAACGTGGTACAATGAGCAGTTCTTC
>few|TRBD1|TRBV6-6|TRBJ2-7
CASYPGGTGVGYEQYF
TGTGCCAGCTACCCGGGGGGGACAGGGGTGGGGTACGAGCAGTACTTC
>.|.|TRBV19|TRBJ2-7
CASSIEGGRYYEQYF
TGTGCCAGTAGTATCGAAGGAGGCAGATATTACGAGCAGTACTTC
>once|TRBD2|TRBV4-3|TRBJ2-7
CASSQLSGTYEQYF
TGCGCCAGCAGCCAACTCAGCGGGACCTACGAGCAGTACTTC
>few|.|TRBV4-2|TRBJ2-7
CASSQDPSGGYEQYF
TGTGCCAGCAGCCAAGATCCGTCCGGGGGCTACGAGCAGTACTTC
>.|.|TRBV9|TRBJ1-1
CASSPSAGNTEAFF
TGTGCCAGCAGCCCTTCTGCGGGGAACACTGAAGCTTTCTTT
>.|TRBD1|TRBV6-1|TRBJ2-1
CASSEGTGGVFNEQFF
TGTGCCAGCAGTGAAGGGACAGGGGGGGTTTTCAATGAGCAGTTCTTC
>.|TRBD2|TRBV6-5|TRBJ2-1
CASRERGGWHEQFF
TGTGCCAGCAGGGAGCGGGGGGGCTGGCATGAGCAGTTCTTC
>.|TRBD1|TRBV6-6|TRBJ1-3
CASSRGQAPGNTIYF
TGTGCCAGCAGTCGAGGACAGGCCCCTGGAAACACCATATATTTT
>.|.|TRBV20-1|TRBJ1-3
CSATGENTIYF
TGCAGTGCTACCGGGGAAAACACCATATATTTT
>.|TRBD1|TRBV28|TRBJ2-3
CASSALGTGSKDTQYF
TGTGCCAGCAGCGCTCTCGGGACAGGGAGTAAAGATACGCAGTATTTT
>.|.|TRBV15|TRBJ1-2
CATSRDPRGAGYTF
TGTGCCACCAGCAGAGATCCCAGGGGCGCCGGCTACACCTTC
>.|.|TRBV9|TRBJ1-2
CASSVDPLVQGRGHGYTF
TGTGCCAGCAGCGTAGACCCGCTGGTGCAGGGGAGAGGTCATGGCTACACCTTC
>.|TRBD1|TRBV19|TRBJ1-5
CASSGGTGSNQPQHF
TGTGCCAGTAGTGGCGGGACAGGGTCTAATCAGCCCCAGCATTTT
>.|TRBD2|TRBV29-1|TRBJ2-7
CSGSGGPSYEQYF
TGCAGCGGTAGCGGGGGACCCTCCTACGAGCAGTACTTC
>.|TRBD2|TRBV9|TRBJ2-5
CASSVGGGRRETQYF
TGTGCCAGCAGCGTAGGGGGGGGAAGGAGAGAGACCCAGTACTTC
>.|.|TRBV6-1|TRBJ1-1
CASLTALMNTEAFF
TGTGCCAGCTTGACAGCCCTTATGAACACTGAAGCTTTCTTT
>.|TRBD2|TRBV6-5|TRBJ2-7
CASPAGGSYEQYF
TGTGCCAGCCCGGCGGGGGGCTCCTACGAGCAGTACTTC
>.|TRBD1|TRBV18|TRBJ1-1
CASSQRQGGARDTEAFF
TGTGCCAGCTCACAGCGACAGGGGGGCGCGAGGGACACTGAAGCTTTCTTT
>.|TRBD2|TRBV27|TRBJ2-7
CASRRTSGIYEQYF
TGTGCCAGCAGGCGGACTAGCGGCATCTACGAGCAGTACTTC
>.|TRBD1|TRBV18|TRBJ1-2
CASSPGQDYGYTF
TGTGCCAGCTCACCGGGACAGGACTATGGCTACACCTTC
>.|TRBD2|TRBV5-6|TRBJ2-3
CASSLTSGVGDTQYF
TGTGCCAGCAGCCTGACTAGCGGGGTGGGAGATACGCAGTATTTT
>.|TRBD1|TRBV5-1|TRBJ1-2
CASSFSTGMRISDGYTF
TGCGCCAGCAGCTTCTCGACAGGGATGCGTATATCGGATGGCTACACCTTC
>few|.|TRBV4-3|TRBJ2-7
CASSQDSLGLPYEQYF
TGCGCCAGCAGCCAAGACAGCCTAGGACTTCCCTACGAGCAGTACTTC